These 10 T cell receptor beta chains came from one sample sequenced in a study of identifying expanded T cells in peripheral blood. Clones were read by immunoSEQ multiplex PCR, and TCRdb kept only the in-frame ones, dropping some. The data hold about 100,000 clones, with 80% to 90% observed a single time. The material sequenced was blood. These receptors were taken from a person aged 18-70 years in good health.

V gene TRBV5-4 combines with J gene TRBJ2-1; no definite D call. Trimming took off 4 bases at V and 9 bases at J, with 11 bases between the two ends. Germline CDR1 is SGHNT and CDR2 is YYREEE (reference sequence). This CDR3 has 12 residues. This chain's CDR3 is CASSAGSGEQFF. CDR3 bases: TGTGCCAGCAGCGCAGGTTCGGGTGAGCAGTTCTTC.

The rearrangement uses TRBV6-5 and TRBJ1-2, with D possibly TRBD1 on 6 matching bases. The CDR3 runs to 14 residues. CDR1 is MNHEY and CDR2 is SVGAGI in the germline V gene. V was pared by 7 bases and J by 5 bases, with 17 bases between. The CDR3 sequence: CASTPRGQSYGYTF. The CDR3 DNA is TGTGCCAGCACCCCGAGAGGACAGTCGTATGGCTACACCTTC.

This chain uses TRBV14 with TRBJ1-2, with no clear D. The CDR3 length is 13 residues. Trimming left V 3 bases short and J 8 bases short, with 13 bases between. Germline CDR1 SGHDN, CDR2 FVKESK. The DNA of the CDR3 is TGTGCCAGCAGCCAGGTCCAGGTTGTCGGCTACACCTTC. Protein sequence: CASSQVQVVGYTF.

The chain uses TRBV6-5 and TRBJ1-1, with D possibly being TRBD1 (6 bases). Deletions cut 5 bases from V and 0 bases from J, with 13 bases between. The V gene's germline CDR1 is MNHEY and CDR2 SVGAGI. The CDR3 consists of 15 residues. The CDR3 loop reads CASSPTRGMNTEAFF. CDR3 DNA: TGTGCCAGCAGTCCGACCAGGGGTATGAACACTGAAGCTTTCTTT.

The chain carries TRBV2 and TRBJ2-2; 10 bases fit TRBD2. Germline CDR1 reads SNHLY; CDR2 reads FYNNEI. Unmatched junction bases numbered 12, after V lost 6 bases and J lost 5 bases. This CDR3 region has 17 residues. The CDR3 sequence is CASSAGMLAGETGELFF. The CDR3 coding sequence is TGTGCCAGCAGCGCAGGGATGCTAGCGGGAGAAACCGGGGAGCTGTTTTTT.

CDR3 DNA sequence: TGTGCCAGCAGTTTATCCACAGGGTCGGAGTTCTTC. This translates into CASSLSTGSEFF. The V call is TRBV27, the J call TRBJ2-1; tentative D call: TRBD1 (6 bases). V was clipped by 0 bases and J by 14 bases, with 11 bases between them. CDR1 is MNHEY, CDR2 SMNVEV, per germline (reference sequence). The CDR3 length is 12 residues.

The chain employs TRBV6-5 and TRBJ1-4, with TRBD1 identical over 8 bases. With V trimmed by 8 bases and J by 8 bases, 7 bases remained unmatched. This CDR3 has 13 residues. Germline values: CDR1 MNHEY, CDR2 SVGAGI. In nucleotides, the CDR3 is TGTGCCAGCCGGGACAGGAGGTCCGAAAAACTGTTTTTT. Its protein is CASRDRRSEKLFF.

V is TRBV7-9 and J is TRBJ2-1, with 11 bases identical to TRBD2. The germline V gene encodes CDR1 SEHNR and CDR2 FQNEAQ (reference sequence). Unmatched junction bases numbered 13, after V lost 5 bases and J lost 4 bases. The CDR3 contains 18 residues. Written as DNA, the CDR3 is TGTGCCAGCAGCATCCAGGAACTAGCGGGAGATCGGTACAATGAGCAGTTCTTC. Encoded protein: CASSIQELAGDRYNEQFF.

CDR3: CASSLTGFSPLHF. Written as DNA, the CDR3 is TGTGCCAGCAGTCTAACAGGGTTTTCACCCCTCCACTTT. This chain connects TRBV2 to TRBJ1-6; D is perhaps TRBD1 (6 bases). CDR1 and CDR2 from the germline V gene are SNHLY and FYNNEI. The CDR3 loop spans 13 amino acids. Trimming cost V 5 bases and J 9 bases, with 11 bases left between them.

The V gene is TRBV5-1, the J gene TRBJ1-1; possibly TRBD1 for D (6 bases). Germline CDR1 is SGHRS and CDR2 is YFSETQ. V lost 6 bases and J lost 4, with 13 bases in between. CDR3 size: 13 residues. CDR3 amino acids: CASTGATGTEAFF. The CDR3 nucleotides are TGCGCCAGCACGGGGGCCACCGGCACTGAAGCTTTCTTT. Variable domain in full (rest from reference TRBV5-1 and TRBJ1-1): KAGVTQTPRYLIKTRGQQVTLSCSPISGHRSVSWYQQTPGQGLQFLFEYFSETQRNKGNFPGRFSGRQFSNSRSEMNVSTLELGDSALYLCASTGATGTEAFFGQGTRLTVV.